The clone carrying this T cell receptor (beta chain) was detected only a few times. Its specificity is unknown. The sample comes from a study of CD8+CD57+ T cells in acquired aplastic anemia. In the study overall: Average DNA yield from sorted CD4+ and CD8+ cells was around 3.2 ug. Points from the study as a whole: For CD8+ Simpson's diversity, patients and controls showed no significant difference.

Sequenced patients had shown CD8+CD57+ cell expansion by flow cytometry. The cohort consisted entirely of patients having severe acquired aplastic anemia. Untreated patients provided the blood samples, with no therapy given before sampling. Investigators profiled TCR beta VDJ and CDR3 from genomic DNA template. In TCRdb, the reads were re-called with MiXCR into one record per CDR3 protein. This table has a few hundred thousand distinct CDR3 sequences, roughly a third appearing once. The ends lost 4 bases at V and 2 bases at J; junction bases unmatched: 5. The CDR3 runs 14 residues. CDR1 KGHSH and CDR2 LQKENI come from the germline V gene.

The specimen was sorted CD4+, CD8+, or CD8+CD57+ T cells (not recorded which) from PBMCs. The chain joins TRBV18 to TRBJ2-7, with 7 nucleotides matching TRBD1. The source of this sequence is a human donor with aplastic anemia. As DNA, the CDR3 is TGTGCCAGCTCACAAGGGGGACAGACCTACGAGCAGTACTTC. The encoded protein is CASSQGGQTYEQYF.